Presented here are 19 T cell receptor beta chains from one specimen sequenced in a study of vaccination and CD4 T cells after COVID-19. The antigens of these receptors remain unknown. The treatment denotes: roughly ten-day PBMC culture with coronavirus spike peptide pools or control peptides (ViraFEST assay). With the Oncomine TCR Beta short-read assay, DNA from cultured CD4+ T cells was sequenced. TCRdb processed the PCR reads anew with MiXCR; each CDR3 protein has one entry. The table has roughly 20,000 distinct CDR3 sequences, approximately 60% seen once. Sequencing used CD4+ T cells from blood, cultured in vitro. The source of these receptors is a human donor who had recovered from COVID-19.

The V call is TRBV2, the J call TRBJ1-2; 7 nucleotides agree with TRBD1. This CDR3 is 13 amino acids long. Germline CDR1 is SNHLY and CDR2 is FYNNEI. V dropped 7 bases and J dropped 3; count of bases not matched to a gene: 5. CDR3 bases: TGTGCCAGCAAGACAGGGCCGGACTATGGCTACACCTTC. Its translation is CASKTGPDYGYTF.

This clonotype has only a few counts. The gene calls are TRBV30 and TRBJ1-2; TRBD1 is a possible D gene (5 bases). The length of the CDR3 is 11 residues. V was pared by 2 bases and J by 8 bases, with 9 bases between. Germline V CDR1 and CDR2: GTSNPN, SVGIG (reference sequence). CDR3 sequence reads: CAWSHQGGYTF. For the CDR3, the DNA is TGTGCCTGGAGTCACCAGGGAGGCTACACCTTC.

CDR3 DNA sequence: TGCAGTGCTAGGCGGCCCTCTAGCGGCCAAGAGACCCAGTACTTC. Translated, it gives CSARRPSSGQETQYF. The rearrangement joins TRBV20-1 to TRBJ2-5, with 7 bases that match TRBD2. Trimming at V came to 3 bases and at J to 1 base, leaving 8 bases not matched to a gene. Germline CDR1 DFQATT, CDR2 SNEGSKA (reference sequence). The CDR3 consists of 15 residues.

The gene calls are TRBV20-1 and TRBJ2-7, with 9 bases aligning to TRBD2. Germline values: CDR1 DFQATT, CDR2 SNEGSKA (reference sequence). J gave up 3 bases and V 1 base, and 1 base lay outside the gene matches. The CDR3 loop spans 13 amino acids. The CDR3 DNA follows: TGCAGTGCTAGAGGGACTAGCGACTACGAGCAGTACTTC. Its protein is CSARGTSDYEQYF.

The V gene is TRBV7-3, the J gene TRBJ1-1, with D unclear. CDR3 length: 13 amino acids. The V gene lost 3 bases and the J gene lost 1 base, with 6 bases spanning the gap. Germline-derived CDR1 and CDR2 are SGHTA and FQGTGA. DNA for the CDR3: TGTGCCAGCAGCTTGCACCCGAACACTGAAGCTTTCTTT. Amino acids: CASSLHPNTEAFF.

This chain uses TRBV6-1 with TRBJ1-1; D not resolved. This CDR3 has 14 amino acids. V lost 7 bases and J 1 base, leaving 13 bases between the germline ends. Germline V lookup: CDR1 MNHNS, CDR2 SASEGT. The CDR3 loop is CASTFPLRNTEAFF. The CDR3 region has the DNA TGTGCCAGCACCTTTCCCCTCAGGAACACTGAAGCTTTCTTT.

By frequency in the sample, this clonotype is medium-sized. This CDR3 reads CAWSVNYNQPQHF. The DNA for the CDR3 is TGTGCCTGGAGTGTGAACTACAATCAGCCCCAGCATTTT. The chain has TRBV30 and TRBJ1-5; D remains ambiguous. The CDR3 runs to 13 residues. The V and J ends lost 0 bases and 3 bases respectively, with 6 bases between them. The germline V gene encodes CDR1 GTSNPN and CDR2 SVGIG (reference sequence).

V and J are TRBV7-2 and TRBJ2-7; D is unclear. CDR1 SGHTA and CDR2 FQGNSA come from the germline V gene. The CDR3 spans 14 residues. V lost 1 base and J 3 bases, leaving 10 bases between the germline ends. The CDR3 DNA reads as TGTGCCAGCAGCTTAGGGATCCACCTCTACGAGCAGTACTTC. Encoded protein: CASSLGIHLYEQYF.

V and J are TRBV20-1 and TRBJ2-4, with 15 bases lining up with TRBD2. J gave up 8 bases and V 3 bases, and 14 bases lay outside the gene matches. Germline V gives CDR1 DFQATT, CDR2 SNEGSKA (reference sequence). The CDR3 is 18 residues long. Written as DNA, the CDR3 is TGCAGTGCTAGCCCCCCGGGACTAGCGGGAGGCCCCTCGTACATTCAGTACTTC. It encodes CSASPPGLAGGPSYIQYF.

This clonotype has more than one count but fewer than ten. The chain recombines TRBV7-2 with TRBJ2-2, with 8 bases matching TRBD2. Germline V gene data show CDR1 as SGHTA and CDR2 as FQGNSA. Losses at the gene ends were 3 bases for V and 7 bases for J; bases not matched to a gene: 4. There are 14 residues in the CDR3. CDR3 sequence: CASSLQREIGELFF. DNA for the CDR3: TGTGCCAGCAGCTTGCAGCGGGAGATCGGGGAGCTGTTTTTT.

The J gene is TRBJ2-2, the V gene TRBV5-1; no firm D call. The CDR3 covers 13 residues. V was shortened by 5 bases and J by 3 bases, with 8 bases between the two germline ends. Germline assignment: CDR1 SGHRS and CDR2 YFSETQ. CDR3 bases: TGCGCCAGCAGGAGTCAGCACACCGGGGAGCTGTTTTTT. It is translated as CASRSQHTGELFF.

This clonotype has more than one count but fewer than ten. The CDR3 here is CATSDQDSHGYTF. The CDR3, as DNA: TGTGCCACCAGTGATCAGGACAGCCATGGCTACACCTTC. This chain connects TRBV24-1 to TRBJ1-2; maybe TRBD1 (6 bases). Germline V gives CDR1 KGHDR, CDR2 SFDVKD. The V end lost 3 bases, the J end lost 6 bases, and 10 bases lay between the germline ends. The CDR3 has 13 residues.

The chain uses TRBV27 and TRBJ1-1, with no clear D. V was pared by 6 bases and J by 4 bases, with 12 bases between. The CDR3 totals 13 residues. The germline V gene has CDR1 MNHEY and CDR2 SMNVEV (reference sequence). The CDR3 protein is CASRRSGVTEAFF. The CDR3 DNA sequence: TGTGCCAGCAGAAGGAGCGGGGTCACTGAAGCTTTCTTT.

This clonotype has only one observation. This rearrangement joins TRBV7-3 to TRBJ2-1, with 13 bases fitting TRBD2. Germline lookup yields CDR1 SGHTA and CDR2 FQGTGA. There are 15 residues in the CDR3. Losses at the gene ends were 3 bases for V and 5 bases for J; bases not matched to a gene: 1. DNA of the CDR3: TGTGCCAGCAGCTTGGGACTAGCGGGAAACAATGAGCAGTTCTTC. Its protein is CASSLGLAGNNEQFF.

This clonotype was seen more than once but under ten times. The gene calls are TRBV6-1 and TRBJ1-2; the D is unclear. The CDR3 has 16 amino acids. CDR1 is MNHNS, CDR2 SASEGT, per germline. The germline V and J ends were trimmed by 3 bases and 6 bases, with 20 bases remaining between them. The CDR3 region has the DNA TGTGCCAGCAGTGACAAAGTTTCCGGGTCCAAGGATGGCTACACCTTC. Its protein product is CASSDKVSGSKDGYTF.

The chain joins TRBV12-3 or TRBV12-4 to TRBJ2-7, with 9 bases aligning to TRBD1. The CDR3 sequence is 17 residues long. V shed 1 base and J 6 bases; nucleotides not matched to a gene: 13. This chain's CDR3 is CASSLGGDRAVSGEQYF. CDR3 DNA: TGTGCCAGCAGTTTAGGGGGGGACAGGGCGGTATCGGGCGAGCAGTACTTC.

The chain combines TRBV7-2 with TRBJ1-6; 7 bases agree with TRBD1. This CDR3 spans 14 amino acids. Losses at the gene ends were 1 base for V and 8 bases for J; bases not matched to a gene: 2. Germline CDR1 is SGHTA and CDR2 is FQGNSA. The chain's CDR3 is CASSLGTGYSPLHF. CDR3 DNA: TGTGCCAGCAGCTTAGGGACAGGCTATTCACCCCTCCACTTT.

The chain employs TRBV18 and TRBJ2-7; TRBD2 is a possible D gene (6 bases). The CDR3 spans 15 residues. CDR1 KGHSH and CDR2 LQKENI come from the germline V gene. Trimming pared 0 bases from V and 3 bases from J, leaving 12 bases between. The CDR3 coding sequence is TGTGCCAGCTCACCACCGGGACTGAACCTCTACGAGCAGTACTTC. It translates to CASSPPGLNLYEQYF.

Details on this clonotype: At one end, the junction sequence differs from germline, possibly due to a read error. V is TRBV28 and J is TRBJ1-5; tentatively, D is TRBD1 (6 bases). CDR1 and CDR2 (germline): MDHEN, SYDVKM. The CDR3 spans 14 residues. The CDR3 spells CVSSINRGNQPQHF. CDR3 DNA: TGTGTCAGCAGTATTAACAGGGGCAATCAGCCCCAGCATTTT. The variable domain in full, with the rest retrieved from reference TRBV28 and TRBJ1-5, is DVKVTQSSRYLVKRTGEKVFLECVQDMDHENMFWYRQDPGLGLRLIYFSYDVKMKEKGDIPEGYSVSREKKERFSLILESASTNQTSMYLCVSSINRGNQPQHFGDGTRLSIL.